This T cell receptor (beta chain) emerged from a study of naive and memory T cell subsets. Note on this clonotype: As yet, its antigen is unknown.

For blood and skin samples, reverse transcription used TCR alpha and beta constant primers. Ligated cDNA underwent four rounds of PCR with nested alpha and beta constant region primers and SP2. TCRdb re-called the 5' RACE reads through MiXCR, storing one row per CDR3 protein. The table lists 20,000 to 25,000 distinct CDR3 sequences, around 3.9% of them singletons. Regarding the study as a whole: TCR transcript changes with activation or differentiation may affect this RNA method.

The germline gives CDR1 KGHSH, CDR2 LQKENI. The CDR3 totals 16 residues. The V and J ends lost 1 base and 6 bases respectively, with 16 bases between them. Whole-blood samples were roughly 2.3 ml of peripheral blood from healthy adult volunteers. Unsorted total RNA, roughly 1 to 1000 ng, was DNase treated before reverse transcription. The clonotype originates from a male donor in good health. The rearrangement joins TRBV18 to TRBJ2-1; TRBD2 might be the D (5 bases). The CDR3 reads CASSPRGGVLVNEQFF. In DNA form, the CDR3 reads TGTGCCAGCTCACCACGAGGAGGAGTTTTGGTCAATGAGCAGTTCTTC.